Shown below are 22 T cell receptor beta chains from a single sample sequenced in a study of CD8 T cells in Susac syndrome. Reverse transcription used roughly 0.45 to 1 ug RNA and random hexamers. TCRdb reprocessed the immunoSEQ multiplex PCR reads via MiXCR and lists one record per CDR3 protein. The sample lists some 400,000 distinct CDR3 sequences; around 85% were seen once. The sample taken for sequencing was CD8+ T cells from PBMCs. Receptor source: a human donor with multiple sclerosis.

This chain joins TRBV29-1 and TRBJ2-3; 7 bases map to TRBD1. Germline CDR1 SQVTM, CDR2 ANQGSEA. This CDR3 has 18 residues. Trimming cost V 0 bases and J 5 bases; bases outside gene matches: 17. The CDR3 DNA follows: TGCAGCGTTGAAGATCCGCAAACAGGGGCCACCTGGGTAGATACGCAGTATTTT. This codes for CSVEDPQTGATWVDTQYF.

The CDR3 region is CASSRTVFNRGPGANVLTF. As DNA, the CDR3 is TGTGCCAGCAGCCGAACAGTTTTCAACAGGGGACCTGGGGCCAACGTCCTGACTTTC. This chain links TRBV7-2 with TRBJ2-6; 7 bases align to TRBD1. J was trimmed by 2 bases and V by 5 bases; bases with no gene match: 15. CDR1 is SGHTA and CDR2 is FQGNSA in the germline V gene. The CDR3 runs to 19 residues.

The chain carries TRBV2 and TRBJ2-7, with 12 bases matching TRBD2. Germline V gene sequence: CDR1 SNHLY, CDR2 FYNNEI. With V trimmed by 8 bases and J by 3 bases, 5 bases remained unmatched. The CDR3 spans 14 residues. The CDR3 protein is CASVTSGGVYEQYF. Here the CDR3 DNA reads TGTGCCAGCGTGACTAGCGGGGGAGTCTACGAGCAGTACTTC.

The V gene is TRBV5-1, the J gene TRBJ1-1, with D unresolved. V was shortened by 2 bases and J by 3 bases, with 8 bases between the two germline ends. Germline loops: CDR1 SGHRS, CDR2 YFSETQ. This CDR3 contains 13 residues. The CDR3 region is CASSFHTDTEAFF. For the CDR3, the DNA is TGCGCCAGCAGCTTTCACACCGACACTGAAGCTTTCTTT.

The V and J genes are TRBV20-1 and TRBJ2-1, with unresolved D. The CDR3 has 16 residues. Germline values: CDR1 DFQATT, CDR2 SNEGSKA (reference sequence). Trimming left V 0 bases short and J 4 bases short, with 16 bases between. Written as DNA, the CDR3 is TGCAGTGCTAGAGATAATCCTCACCCACCATACAATGAGCAGTTCTTC. Translating gives CSARDNPHPPYNEQFF.

The chain links TRBV7-9 to TRBJ2-5; 7 bases agree with TRBD1. After removal of 4 bases from V and 5 bases from J, the junction contained 13 bases not matched to a gene. Germline CDR1 SEHNR, CDR2 FQNEAQ (reference sequence). CDR3 length: 16 amino acids. CDR3 region: CASSSSSVQGWETQYF. The CDR3 coding sequence is TGTGCCAGCAGCTCCTCCTCGGTACAGGGGTGGGAGACCCAGTACTTC. Looking up the rest from reference TRBV7-9 and TRBJ2-5 gives the full variable domain: DTGVSQNPRHKITKRGQNVTFRCDPISEHNRLYWYRQTLGQGPEFLTYFQNEAQLEKSRLLSDRFSAERPKGSFSTLEIQRTEQGDSAMYLCASSSSSVQGWETQYFGPGTRLLVL.

This clonotype has only a few counts. This sequence joins TRBV7-6 and TRBJ2-7; D perhaps matches TRBD1 (5 bases). Germline loops: CDR1 SGHVS, CDR2 FNYEAQ. Trimming removed 7 bases from V and 0 bases from J, with 13 bases in between. The CDR3 is 14 amino acids. The CDR3 nucleotides are TGTGCCAGCATCCCAGGGCAGAGCTCCTACGAGCAGTACTTC. Its protein is CASIPGQSSYEQYF. Variable domain in full (rest from reference TRBV7-6 and TRBJ2-7): GAGVSQSPRYKVTKRGQDVALRCDPISGHVSLYWYRQALGQGPEFLTYFNYEAQQDKSGLPNDRFSAERPEGSISTLTIQRTEQRDSAMYRCASIPGQSSYEQYFGPGTRLTVT.

The chain uses TRBV27 and TRBJ1-1, with D perhaps matching TRBD1 (5 bases). Germline assignment: CDR1 MNHEY and CDR2 SMNVEV (reference sequence). V was pared by 4 bases and J by 2 bases, with 11 bases between. The CDR3 runs to 14 residues. In DNA form, the CDR3 reads TGTGCCAGCAGTTGGGGGGGAAGTAACACTGAAGCTTTCTTT. It yields the protein CASSWGGSNTEAFF.

The V and J genes are TRBV10-1 and TRBJ2-5; weak D call: TRBD2 (5 bases). The ends were cut back, 0 bases at V and 5 bases at J, with 10 bases in the middle. This CDR3 spans 14 amino acids. Germline assignment: CDR1 WNHNN and CDR2 SYGVQD (reference sequence). The CDR3 bases are TGCGCCAGCAGTGAGTCGAGGGCGAGTGAGACCCAGTACTTC. It codes for CASSESRASETQYF.

This clonotype appeared a single time. The chain is built from TRBV30 and TRBJ1-1; D remains ambiguous. CDR3 length: 11 amino acids. Per the germline V gene, CDR1 is GTSNPN and CDR2 is SVGIG (reference sequence). The germline V and J ends were trimmed by 1 base and 10 bases, with 10 bases remaining between them. DNA of the CDR3: TGTGCCTGGAGTGGGGCCCGTGGAGCTTTCTTT. It specifies CAWSGARGAFF.

The V call is TRBV20-1, the J call TRBJ2-7; perhaps TRBD2 as D (5 bases). The CDR3 sequence is 12 residues long. V was trimmed by 4 bases and J by 6 bases, leaving 13 bases between them. Germline CDR1 and CDR2: DFQATT and SNEGSKA (reference sequence). The CDR3 protein is CSANRPSGEQYF. As DNA, the CDR3 is TGCAGTGCTAATAGGCCGAGCGGCGAGCAGTACTTC.

The chain joins TRBV27 to TRBJ2-7; D remains ambiguous. CDR1 is MNHEY, CDR2 SMNVEV, per germline (reference sequence). There are 14 residues in the CDR3. V shed 0 bases and J shed 3 bases, with 9 bases lying between them. In DNA, the CDR3 is TGTGCCAGCAGTTTATCGGGTGGGGTCTACGAGCAGTACTTC. It yields the protein CASSLSGGVYEQYF.

This clonotype was counted a single time. The chain combines TRBV5-6 with TRBJ1-1, with 7 bases aligning to TRBD1. This CDR3 has 15 amino acids. V gave up 2 bases and J gave up 5 bases; unmatched junction bases: 9. Germline V gene data show CDR1 as SGHDT and CDR2 as YYEEEE. The CDR3 loop reads CASSFEGGFNTEAFF. The CDR3 DNA reads as TGTGCCAGCAGCTTCGAAGGGGGCTTCAATACTGAAGCTTTCTTT.

CDR3 region: CATSDGQGAGETQYF. The CDR3 DNA is TGTGCCACCAGCGACGGACAGGGGGCAGGAGAGACCCAGTACTTC. The chain uses TRBV15 and TRBJ2-5; 11 bases agree with TRBD1. The CDR3 spans 15 residues. V trimming: 5 bases; J trimming: 4 bases; junction bases outside the gene matches: 6. Germline V gives CDR1 LNHNV, CDR2 YYDKDF (reference sequence).

V gene TRBV6-5 combines with J gene TRBJ2-3; TRBD2 agrees at 7 bases. J was trimmed by 4 bases and V by 2 bases; bases with no gene match: 3. The CDR3 extends over 14 amino acids. The V gene's germline CDR1 is MNHEY and CDR2 SVGAGI. For the CDR3, the DNA is TGTGCCAGCAGTTACGGCGGGAGAGCAGATACGCAGTATTTT. Its protein product is CASSYGGRADTQYF.

CDR3 sequence (DNA): TGTGCCAGCAGTCGACAGCCCTCGACCCCCAACTATGGCTACACCTTC. It yields the protein CASSRQPSTPNYGYTF. The genes are TRBV6-1 and TRBJ1-2, with a weak D call TRBD1 (5 bases). The CDR3 sequence is 16 residues long. V was cut by 5 bases and J by 2 bases, with 18 bases left in between. Germline CDR1 reads MNHNS; CDR2 reads SASEGT.

This rearrangement joins TRBV6-2 or TRBV6-3 to TRBJ1-4; D possibly corresponds to TRBD1 (5 bases). Trimming took off 6 bases at V and 6 bases at J, with 17 bases between the two ends. Looked up from germline, CDR1 is MNHEY and CDR2 is SVGEGT. The CDR3 has 15 residues. The CDR3 reads CASRPTGLVYEKLFF. In DNA form, the CDR3 reads TGTGCCAGCAGACCAACAGGACTCGTATATGAAAAACTGTTTTTT.

Details on this clonotype: Given the absence of the conserved phenylalanine or tryptophan at the CDR3 end, a read error is likely. J is TRBJ2-7 and V is TRBV4-1; D possibly uses TRBD1 or TRBD2 (5 bases each). The CDR3 spans 16 residues. Trimming left V 0 bases short and J 4 bases short, with 16 bases between. Germline V gene lookup returns CDR1 MGHRA and CDR2 YSYEKL. CDR3 loop: CASSQDQRGVGYEQYL. The CDR3 nucleotides read TGCGCCAGCAGCCAAGATCAAAGGGGAGTAGGGTACGAGCAGTACCTC.

The chain uses TRBV7-9 and TRBJ2-5, with 8 bases lining up with TRBD1. Germline V CDR1 and CDR2: SEHNR, FQNEAQ (reference sequence). The junction had 6 bases not matched to a gene; V was cut back by 1 base and J by 5 bases. This CDR3 contains 15 residues. Written as DNA, the CDR3 is TGTGCCAGCAGCTTAGGTGGACAGGGATGGGAGACCCAGTACTTC. It codes for CASSLGGQGWETQYF.

The chain has TRBV7-8 and TRBJ1-5; 7 bases map to TRBD1. CDR3 size: 16 residues. Germline trimming cut 1 base from V and 1 base from J; bases unmatched to any gene: 4. CDR1 SGHVS and CDR2 FQNEAQ come from the germline V gene. This CDR3 reads CASSLDAGGSNQPQHF. CDR3 coding DNA: TGTGCCAGCAGCTTAGATGCAGGGGGGAGCAATCAGCCCCAGCATTTT.

The chain recombines TRBV29-1 with TRBJ1-2, with 9 bases identical to TRBD1. Trimming removed 7 bases from V and 8 bases from J; junction bases left unmatched: 11. This CDR3 spans 13 amino acids. Looked up from germline, CDR1 is SQVTM and CDR2 is ANQGSEA. The CDR3 sequence: CSASGTGPSGYTF. The CDR3 coding sequence is TGCAGCGCTTCCGGGACAGGGCCCTCGGGCTACACCTTC.

V and J are TRBV19 and TRBJ1-2; TRBD1 is a possible D gene (5 bases). This CDR3 comprises 13 residues. Germline V gene data show CDR1 as LNHDA and CDR2 as SQIVND (reference sequence). Trimming removed 5 bases at V and 4 bases at J, with 11 bases between. The CDR3 nucleotides are TGTGCCAGTAGTTTTGGACACAGCTATGGCTACACCTTC. It encodes CASSFGHSYGYTF.